Listed below are T cell receptor beta chains from one sample, sequenced in a study of cytomegalovirus exposure and HLA in healthy donors. The table came from immunoSEQ multiplex PCR; TCRdb's copy has only in-frame clones and leaves some out. Of 150,000 to 200,000 clones listed, about 65% are singletons. The sequenced material came from PBMCs. The receptor set was obtained from a girl aged 5 to 17 in good health and CMV-seronegative. Both conserved end residues are part of each CDR3.

V,length,CDR3
TRBV27,15,CASSLSIPNGSPLHF
TRBV10-3,13,CAISAGGMGGYTF
TRBV4-1,15,CASSHHRDTRPGYTF
TRBV5-8,19,CASSLVQFYGTELSPEAFF
TRBV2,15,CASSEAQGYRSPLHF
TRBV7-8,15,CASSSGTGYTGELFF
TRBV25-1,15,CASSESGTGNYGYTF
TRBV30,13,CAWTRDLQETQYF
TRBV15,15,CATSRVTGAAYEQYF
TRBV6-5,15,CASSYSYRGGAEAFF
TRBV12-5,14,CASGPGQGYQPQHF
TRBV7-9,17,CASSLDLTGANTGELFF
TRBV10-1,14,CASSKTGLETEAFF
TRBV9,15,CASSEGQVAQETQYF
TRBV5-1,13,CASSLGLADTQYF
TRBV5-3,13,CARSLGRGGPQHF
TRBV2,14,CASSGVQGFSPLHF
TRBV14,11,CASSQAGTQYF
TRBV6-1,13,CATPGYGRHGYTF
TRBV5-6,12,CASRGAEETQYF
TRBV19,17,CASSTRQGSSSGNTIYF
TRBV7-9,16,CASSLQGLEIDYEQYF
TRBV5-6,14,CASSAFGQDYGYTF
TRBV30,15,CAWSPPIGLEDGYTF
TRBV5-6,16,CASSLYRQGPSYEQYF
TRBV18,16,CASSPLEGGVDTEAFF
TRBV19,15,CASSIPGDSSYEQYF
TRBV2,16,CASRFTGGAGKETQYF
TRBV5-1,16,CASSSPTSGVYNEQFF
TRBV5-5,14,CASSLGGGNQPQHF
TRBV21-1,19,CASSKGAEEGGLMNTEAFF
TRBV7-8,14,CASSLFAGGYGYTF
TRBV7-7,13,CASSFDRQETQYF
TRBV13,16,CASSFTGTGGLYEQYF
TRBV18,11,CATSSTDTQYF
TRBV5-1,16,CASSFPSGTGVTEAFF
TRBV6-5,15,CASSLRQDGFYGYTF
TRBV6-1,15,CASSTTGGSNQPQHF
TRBV1,15,CTSSQGLASSDTQYF
TRBV29-1,15,CSVEKVQGTNYGYTF
TRBV27,15,CASSLGDTAFEKLFF
TRBV2,14,CATAQGFGTGELFF
TRBV6-1,14,CASRVGSMNTEAFF
TRBV9,15,CASSGDRETNYGYTF
TRBV5-6,13,CASSPQGVYGYTF
TRBV6-1,15,CASRARDSYNSPLHF
TRBV5-1,15,CASSTRQGEHEKLFF
TRBV19,14,CASSIGGSTYEQYF
TRBV11-2,15,CASSLDPGLAVEAFF